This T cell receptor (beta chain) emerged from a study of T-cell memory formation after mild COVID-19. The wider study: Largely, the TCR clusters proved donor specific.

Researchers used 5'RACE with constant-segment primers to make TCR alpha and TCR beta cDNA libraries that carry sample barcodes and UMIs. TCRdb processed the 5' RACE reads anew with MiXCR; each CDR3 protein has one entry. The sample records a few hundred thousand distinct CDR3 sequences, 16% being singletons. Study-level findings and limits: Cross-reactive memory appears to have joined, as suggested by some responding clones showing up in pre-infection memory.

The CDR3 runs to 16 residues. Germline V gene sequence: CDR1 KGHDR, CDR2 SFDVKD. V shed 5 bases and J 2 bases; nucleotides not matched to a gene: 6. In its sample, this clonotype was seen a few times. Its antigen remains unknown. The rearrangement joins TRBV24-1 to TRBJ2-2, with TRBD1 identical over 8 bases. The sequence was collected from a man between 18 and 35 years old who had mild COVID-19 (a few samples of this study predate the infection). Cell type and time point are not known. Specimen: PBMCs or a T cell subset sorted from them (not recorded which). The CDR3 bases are TGTGCCACCAGTGCGCCGGGACAGGAAAACACCGGGGAGCTGTTTTTT. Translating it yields CATSAPGQENTGELFF.